Each of the 9 T cell receptor beta chains below was sequenced from the same sample in a study of CD8 T cells in Susac syndrome. An amount of RNA that ranged from roughly 0.5 to 1 ug was reverse transcribed with random hexamers. From the immunoSEQ multiplex PCR reads, TCRdb called clonotypes with MiXCR, one entry per CDR3 protein. The sample comprises hundreds of thousands of distinct CDR3 sequences, 94% of which are singletons, and 0.15% rests with the top ten. Sequencing used CD4+ T cells from PBMCs. The source of these receptors is a human donor with Susac syndrome.

The chain joins TRBV6-5 to TRBJ2-7; 7 bases are shared with TRBD1. Germline CDR1 reads MNHEY; CDR2 reads SVGAGI. This CDR3 spans 13 amino acids. The V segment lost 5 bases and the J segment 3 bases; nucleotides outside the gene matches: 4. This CDR3 is CASSPDRFYEQYF. CDR3 DNA sequence: TGTGCCAGCAGTCCGGACAGGTTCTACGAGCAGTACTTC.

This chain connects TRBV7-2 to TRBJ1-2; D is undetermined. The germline gives CDR1 SGHTA, CDR2 FQGNSA. This CDR3 comprises 15 residues. Trimming shortened V by 5 bases and J by 0 bases, and 13 bases separated the two germline ends. CDR3: CASSPSGPANYGYTF. The CDR3 DNA reads TGTGCCAGCAGCCCTTCAGGTCCAGCTAACTATGGCTACACCTTC.

The V and J genes are TRBV27 and TRBJ2-6, with D perhaps assigned TRBD1 or TRBD2 (5 bases each). This CDR3 region has 15 residues. The germline V gene encodes CDR1 MNHEY and CDR2 SMNVEV (reference sequence). V lost 3 bases to trimming and J lost 10 bases, with 16 bases between them. CDR3 nucleotides: TGTGCCAGCAGTTTCGAGGGGCTAAGGTATAACGTCCTGACTTTC. It codes for CASSFEGLRYNVLTF.

This clonotype was counted a single time. This chain connects TRBV10-3 to TRBJ1-1; D is unresolved. Looked up from germline, CDR1 is ENHRY and CDR2 is SYGVKD. V lost 4 bases to trimming and J lost 6 bases, with 12 bases between them. The CDR3 consists of 13 residues. The DNA of the CDR3 is TGTGCCATCAGTGGAAACTACCAGGCTGAAGCTTTCTTT. Protein product: CAISGNYQAEAFF.

This chain joins TRBV6-2 or TRBV6-3 and TRBJ2-1; 7 bases fit TRBD1. This CDR3 spans 16 amino acids. The trim removed 7 bases at V and 0 bases at J, leaving 9 bases unmatched. The germline V gene encodes CDR1 MNHEY and CDR2 SVGEGT. This CDR3 reads CASTHTGTASYNEQFF. As DNA, the CDR3 is TGTGCCAGCACTCACACCGGGACAGCCTCCTACAATGAGCAGTTCTTC.

The genes are TRBV5-6 and TRBJ1-5; TRBD1 matches 8 bases. Germline assignment: CDR1 SGHDT and CDR2 YYEEEE. V was pared by 4 bases and J by 7 bases, with 4 bases of the junction left unmatched. The CDR3 contains 13 residues. CDR3 DNA: TGTGCCAGCAGCGGGGGACAGGAGCAGCCCCAGCATTTT. Amino acid sequence: CASSGGQEQPQHF.

J is TRBJ1-6 and V is TRBV11-2, with a possible D match to TRBD1 (6 bases). The length of the CDR3 is 16 residues. The V end lost 4 bases, the J end lost 5 bases, and 15 bases lay between the germline ends. Germline lookup yields CDR1 SGHAT and CDR2 FQNNGV. CDR3 region: CASSSPGVGDNSPLHF. The CDR3 DNA follows: TGTGCCAGCAGCTCCCCAGGGGTTGGGGATAATTCACCCCTCCACTTT.

The chain couples TRBV14 to TRBJ2-2; D possibly matches TRBD1 or TRBD2 (5 bases each). Trimming removed 5 bases at V and 1 base at J, with 11 bases between. The germline V gene encodes CDR1 SGHDN and CDR2 FVKESK. CDR3 length: 15 amino acids. CDR3 DNA sequence: TGTGCCAGCAGCGCCTGGGGGATGAACACCGGGGAGCTGTTTTTT. Translating it yields CASSAWGMNTGELFF.

CDR3 amino acids: CASSLGRIDNEQFF. CDR3 in DNA: TGTGCCAGCAGCTTAGGGCGGATAGACAATGAGCAGTTCTTC. V usage is TRBV7-2 and J usage is TRBJ2-1; D call uncertain. In germline, CDR1 is SGHTA, CDR2 FQGNSA. V was pared by 1 base and J by 5 bases, with 9 bases between. The CDR3 is 14 residues long. The variable domain in full, with the rest retrieved from reference TRBV7-2 and TRBJ2-1, is GAGVSQSPSNKVTEKGKDVELRCDPISGHTALYWYRQSLGQGLEFLIYFQGNSAPDKSGLPSDRFSAERTGGSVSTLTIQRTQQEDSAVYLCASSLGRIDNEQFFGPGTRLTVL.